A single sample is the source of the 15 T cell receptor beta chains below, sequenced in a study of blood T cells in healthy people across ages. A second PCR, run for 7 to 11 cycles, used a sample-barcoded 5' primer plus a J-beta primer mix. TCRdb re-analysed the 5' RACE reads in MiXCR, keeping a single row per CDR3 protein. The sample includes fewer than 2,000,000 distinct CDR3 sequences, roughly 43% seen only once; the top ten take about 21%. What was sequenced was blood. The receptors shown here come from a human donor in good health.

The rearrangement uses TRBV7-9 and TRBJ2-1; the D is unclear. Germline values: CDR1 SEHNR, CDR2 FQNEAQ (reference sequence). V lost 1 base to trimming and J lost 6 bases, with 10 bases between them. The CDR3 covers 14 residues. In nucleotides, the CDR3 is TGTGCCAGCAGCTTAGTAATGACCTCCAATGAGCAGTTCTTC. Its protein product is CASSLVMTSNEQFF.

This rearrangement joins TRBV4-3 to TRBJ2-1, with 13 bases fitting TRBD2. Germline V gene data show CDR1 as LGHNA and CDR2 as YSLEER. The junction had 8 bases not matched to a gene; V was cut back by 4 bases and J by 5 bases. The CDR3 spans 17 residues. CDR3 protein: CASSPGLAGDLNNEQFF. CDR3 bases: TGCGCCAGCAGCCCCGGACTAGCGGGGGATCTGAACAATGAGCAGTTCTTC.

This clonotype occurred a few times. The chain is built from TRBV9 and TRBJ1-1, with 7 bases matching TRBD1. From germline, CDR1 is SGDLS and CDR2 YYNGEE. The CDR3 totals 16 residues. The J segment lost 4 bases and the V segment lost 4 bases, leaving 13 bases of the junction unmatched. Here the CDR3 DNA reads TGTGCCAGCAGCCCATTGACAGGGCGCCGCGGCACTGAAGCTTTCTTT. Translation: CASSPLTGRRGTEAFF.

This clonotype was seen a few times. This chain joins TRBV29-1 and TRBJ1-2, with a tentative D call TRBD1 (6 bases). CDR1 SQVTM and CDR2 ANQGSEA come from the germline V gene. There are 12 residues in the CDR3. The chain's CDR3 is CCSEGANYGYTF. The CDR3 nucleotides are TGCTGCAGCGAGGGGGCTAACTATGGCTACACCTTC.

The chain carries TRBV6-4 and TRBJ2-3; TRBD2 might be the D (5 bases). Trimming left V 3 bases short and J 4 bases short, with 14 bases between. CDR1 MRHNA and CDR2 SNTAGT come from the germline V gene. This CDR3 has 15 residues. This chain's CDR3 is CASSEDSTSADTQYF. The DNA for the CDR3 is TGTGCCAGCAGTGAGGACTCCACATCAGCAGATACGCAGTATTTT.

The CDR3 loop reads CASSASTSVAGELFF. DNA of the CDR3: TGTGCCAGCAGTGCCAGCACTAGCGTAGCCGGGGAGCTGTTTTTT. The chain uses TRBV2 and TRBJ2-2; 7 bases fit TRBD2. The CDR3 is 15 amino acids. After removal of 4 bases from V and 6 bases from J, the junction contained 8 bases not matched to a gene. Germline V gene sequence: CDR1 SNHLY, CDR2 FYNNEI. Using reference TRBV2 and TRBJ2-2 for the parts outside the CDR3, the full variable domain is EPEVTQTPSHQVTQMGQEVILRCVPISNHLYFYWYRQILGQKVEFLVSFYNNEISEKSEIFDDQFSVERPDGSNFTLKIRSTKLEDSAMYFCASSASTSVAGELFFGEGSRLTVL.

The chain carries TRBV6-5 and TRBJ2-1; D not certain. Trimming took off 0 bases at V and 8 bases at J, with 17 bases between the two ends. This CDR3 region has 16 residues. CDR1 is MNHEY and CDR2 is SVGAGI in the germline V gene. The CDR3 DNA sequence: TGTGCCAGCAGTTACTCGAATGTACCCACGTATGATGAGCAGTTCTTC. This gives the protein CASSYSNVPTYDEQFF.

The CDR3 sequence is CASSPRTGGLSYEQYF. The CDR3 nucleotides read TGTGCCAGCTCACCTCGGACAGGGGGCCTCTCCTACGAGCAGTACTTC. The rearrangement joins TRBV18 to TRBJ2-7, with 11 bases fitting TRBD1. CDR1 is KGHSH and CDR2 is LQKENI in the germline V gene. The CDR3 totals 16 residues. Germline trimming cut 3 bases from V and 0 bases from J; bases unmatched to any gene: 4.

This rearrangement joins TRBV6-1 to TRBJ2-1; TRBD1 or TRBD2 may be the D gene (5 bases each). V was shortened by 1 base and J by 10 bases, with 14 bases between the two germline ends. This CDR3 is built from 14 residues. Germline V CDR1 and CDR2: MNHNS, SASEGT. The chain's CDR3 is CASSEEGTTIEQFF. DNA for the CDR3: TGTGCCAGCAGTGAAGAGGGGACGACCATAGAGCAGTTCTTC.

This clonotype was picked up many times. This chain connects TRBV7-2 to TRBJ2-1; no clear D gene. Trimming took 0 bases from V and 3 from J, leaving 9 bases between them. There are 15 residues in the CDR3. Germline lookup yields CDR1 SGHTA and CDR2 FQGNSA. The CDR3 spells CASSLAAVGYNEQFF. The CDR3 nucleotides read TGTGCCAGCAGCTTAGCGGCTGTGGGCTACAATGAGCAGTTCTTC.

The chain joins TRBV5-6 to TRBJ2-2, with 10 bases aligning to TRBD1. Per germline, CDR1 SGHDT and CDR2 YYEEEE. CDR3 length equals 15 residues. The J segment lost 7 bases and the V segment lost 4 bases, leaving 7 bases of the junction unmatched. CDR3 DNA sequence: TGTGCCAGCAGCGATGACAGGGGGCTAGGCGGGGAGCTGTTTTTT. Translated, it gives CASSDDRGLGGELFF.

CDR3 DNA sequence: TGCGCCAGCAGCCAAACAGGGGGCGGTTTCACAGATACGCAGTATTTT. Amino acid sequence: CASSQTGGGFTDTQYF. The V gene is TRBV4-3, the J gene TRBJ2-3; 9 bases align to TRBD1. With 2 bases clipped from V and 2 bases from J, the junction kept 5 bases outside the gene matches. The CDR3 is 16 amino acids. The germline V gene has CDR1 LGHNA and CDR2 YSLEER.

This chain connects TRBV7-6 to TRBJ2-5; D is possibly TRBD1 (6 bases). The CDR3 is 16 residues long. In germline, CDR1 is SGHVS, CDR2 FNYEAQ. V dropped 4 bases and J dropped 2 bases, with 17 bases sitting between them. As DNA, the CDR3 is TGTGCCAGCAGCTCCGGTCGGTCGAGGGGGCAAGAGACCCAGTACTTC. Its translation is CASSSGRSRGQETQYF.

This clonotype was seen a handful of times. This rearrangement joins TRBV14 to TRBJ2-4, with D perhaps matching TRBD2 (6 bases). The CDR3 sequence is 14 residues long. Germline assignment: CDR1 SGHDN and CDR2 FVKESK. Deletions cut 1 base from V and 6 bases from J, with 10 bases between. The CDR3 DNA is TGTGCCAGCAGCCAAGCCGGGACTGCAAACATTCAGTACTTC. Protein sequence: CASSQAGTANIQYF.

The sample holds a few counts of this clonotype. The gene calls are TRBV4-3 and TRBJ2-5, with TRBD1 as a possible D gene (6 bases). The CDR3 has 16 residues. CDR1 and CDR2 (germline): LGHNA, YSLEER. V was trimmed by 4 bases and J by 5 bases, leaving 20 bases between them. The CDR3 loop reads CASSLVKGAGGETQYF. The CDR3 DNA reads as TGCGCCAGCAGCCTTGTCAAGGGCGCTGGGGGCGAGACCCAGTACTTC.